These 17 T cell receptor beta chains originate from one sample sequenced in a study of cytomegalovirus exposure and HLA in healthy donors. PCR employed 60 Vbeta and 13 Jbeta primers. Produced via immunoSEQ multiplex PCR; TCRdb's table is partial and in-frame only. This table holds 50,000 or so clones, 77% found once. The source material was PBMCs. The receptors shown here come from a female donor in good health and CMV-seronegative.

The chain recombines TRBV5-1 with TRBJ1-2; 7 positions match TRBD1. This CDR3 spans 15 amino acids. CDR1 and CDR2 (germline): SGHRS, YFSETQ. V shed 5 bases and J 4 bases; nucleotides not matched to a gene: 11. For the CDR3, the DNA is TGCGCCAGCAGAGAGAACAGGGGTTGGGGCTATGGCTACACCTTC. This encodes CASRENRGWGYGYTF.

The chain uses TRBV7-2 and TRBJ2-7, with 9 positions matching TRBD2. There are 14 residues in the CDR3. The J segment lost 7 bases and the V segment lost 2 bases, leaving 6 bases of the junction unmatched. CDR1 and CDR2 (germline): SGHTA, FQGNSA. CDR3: CASSLMGTSMEQYF. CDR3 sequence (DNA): TGTGCCAGCAGCTTAATGGGGACTAGCATGGAGCAGTACTTC.

CDR3 in amino acids: CASSLWGHANGYTF. CDR3 coding DNA: TGTGCCAGCAGCTTATGGGGACACGCCAATGGCTACACCTTC. The chain has TRBV5-4 and TRBJ1-2, with D possibly being TRBD1 (6 bases). Germline V lookup: CDR1 SGHNT, CDR2 YYREEE (reference sequence). The CDR3 consists of 14 residues. V was cut by 2 bases and J by 6 bases, with 14 bases left in between.

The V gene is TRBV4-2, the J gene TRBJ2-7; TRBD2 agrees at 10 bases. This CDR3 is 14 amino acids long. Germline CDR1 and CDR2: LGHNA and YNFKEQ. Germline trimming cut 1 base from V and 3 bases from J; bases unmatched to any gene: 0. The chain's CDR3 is CASSQGTSGYEQYF. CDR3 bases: TGTGCCAGCAGCCAAGGGACTAGCGGCTACGAGCAGTACTTC.

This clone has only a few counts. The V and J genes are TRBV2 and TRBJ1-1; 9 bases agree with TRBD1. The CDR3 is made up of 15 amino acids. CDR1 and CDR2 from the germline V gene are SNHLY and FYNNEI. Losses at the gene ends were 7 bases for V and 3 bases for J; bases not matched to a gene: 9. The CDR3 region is CASTRDRVGDTEAFF. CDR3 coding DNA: TGTGCCAGCACTCGGGACAGGGTAGGGGACACTGAAGCTTTCTTT.

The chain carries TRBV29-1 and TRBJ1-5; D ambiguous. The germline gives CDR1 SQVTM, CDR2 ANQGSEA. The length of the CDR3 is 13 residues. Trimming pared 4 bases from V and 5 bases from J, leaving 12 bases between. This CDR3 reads CSVVVVPDQPQHF. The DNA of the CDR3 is TGCAGCGTTGTAGTGGTCCCGGATCAGCCCCAGCATTTT.

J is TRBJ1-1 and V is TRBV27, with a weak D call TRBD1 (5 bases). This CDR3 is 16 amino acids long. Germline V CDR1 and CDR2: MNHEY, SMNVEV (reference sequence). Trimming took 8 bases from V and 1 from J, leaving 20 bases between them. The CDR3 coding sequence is TGTGCCAGCTGGGGGGTGGGACGCGCCTCGAACACTGAAGCTTTCTTT. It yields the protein CASWGVGRASNTEAFF.

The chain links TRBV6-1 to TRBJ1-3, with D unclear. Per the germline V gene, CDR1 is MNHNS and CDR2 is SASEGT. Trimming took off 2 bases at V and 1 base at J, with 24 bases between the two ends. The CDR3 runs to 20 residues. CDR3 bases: TGTGCCAGCAGTGAAACGCCGGTGGTGGTTTTCACTTTATCTGGAAACACCATATATTTT. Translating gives CASSETPVVVFTLSGNTIYF.

The CDR3 DNA is TGTGCCAGCAGCTTAGGGAGGGCGCAGTCGTCTACGCAGTATTTT. Its translation is CASSLGRAQSSTQYF. V gene TRBV7-9 combines with J gene TRBJ2-3; TRBD2 might be the D (6 bases). Per germline, CDR1 SEHNR and CDR2 FQNEAQ (reference sequence). CDR3 length: 15 amino acids. Trimming stripped 1 base from V and 8 bases from J, with 16 bases between.

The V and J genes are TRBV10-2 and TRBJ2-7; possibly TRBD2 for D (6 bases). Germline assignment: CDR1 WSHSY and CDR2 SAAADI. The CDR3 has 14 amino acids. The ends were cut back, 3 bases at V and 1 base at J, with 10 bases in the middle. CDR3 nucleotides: TGCGCCAGCAGTGATGGGGGACTTTCCTACGAGCAGTACTTC. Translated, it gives CASSDGGLSYEQYF.

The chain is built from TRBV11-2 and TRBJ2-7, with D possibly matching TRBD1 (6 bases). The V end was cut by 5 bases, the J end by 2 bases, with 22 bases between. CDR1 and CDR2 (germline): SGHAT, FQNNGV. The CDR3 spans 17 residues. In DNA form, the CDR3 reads TGTGCCAGCAGCCGAGGAGGACACCGGACAGATGCCTACGAGCAGTACTTC. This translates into CASSRGGHRTDAYEQYF.

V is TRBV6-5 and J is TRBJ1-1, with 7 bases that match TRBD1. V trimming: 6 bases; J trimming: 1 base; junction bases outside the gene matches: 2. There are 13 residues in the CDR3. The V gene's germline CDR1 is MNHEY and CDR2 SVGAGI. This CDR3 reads CASRWTGNTEAFF. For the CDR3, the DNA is TGTGCCAGCAGATGGACAGGGAACACTGAAGCTTTCTTT.

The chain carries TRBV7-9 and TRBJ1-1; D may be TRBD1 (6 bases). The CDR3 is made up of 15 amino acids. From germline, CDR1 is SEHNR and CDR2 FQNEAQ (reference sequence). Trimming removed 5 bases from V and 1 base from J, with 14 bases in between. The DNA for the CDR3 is TGTGCCAGCAGCCCCAAGCAGACAGGGAACACTGAAGCTTTCTTT. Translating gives CASSPKQTGNTEAFF.

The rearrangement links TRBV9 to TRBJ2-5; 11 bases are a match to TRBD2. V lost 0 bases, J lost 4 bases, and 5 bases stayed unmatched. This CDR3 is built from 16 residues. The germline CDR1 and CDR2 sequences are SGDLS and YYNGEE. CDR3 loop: CASSVGIAGGRETQYF. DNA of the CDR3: TGTGCCAGCAGCGTAGGAATAGCGGGGGGGAGAGAGACCCAGTACTTC.

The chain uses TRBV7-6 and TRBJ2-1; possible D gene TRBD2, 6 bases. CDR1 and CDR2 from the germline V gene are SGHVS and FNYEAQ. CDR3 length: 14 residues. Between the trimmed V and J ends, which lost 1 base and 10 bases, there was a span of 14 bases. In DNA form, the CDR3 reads TGTGCCAGCAGCTTAGAAAACGGGGGTTCGGAGCAGTTCTTC. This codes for CASSLENGGSEQFF.

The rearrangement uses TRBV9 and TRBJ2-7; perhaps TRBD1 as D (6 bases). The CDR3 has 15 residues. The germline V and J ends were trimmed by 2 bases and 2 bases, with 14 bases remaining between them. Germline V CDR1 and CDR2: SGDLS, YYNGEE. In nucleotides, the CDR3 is TGTGCCAGCAGCGTTGGACAGACTCCAACCTACGAGCAGTACTTC. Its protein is CASSVGQTPTYEQYF.

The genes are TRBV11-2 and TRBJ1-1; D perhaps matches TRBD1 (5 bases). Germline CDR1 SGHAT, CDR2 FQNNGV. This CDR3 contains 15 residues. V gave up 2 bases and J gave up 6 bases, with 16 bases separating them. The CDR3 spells CASSLPHIRGAEAFF. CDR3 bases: TGTGCCAGCAGCTTACCCCACATCCGGGGGGCTGAAGCTTTCTTT.